Presented here are 7 T cell receptor beta chains from one specimen sequenced in a study of T cell responses to AZD1222 COVID-19 vaccine. Some clones are missing from TCRdb's copy, which holds only in-frame ones; the method was immunoSEQ multiplex PCR. The sample includes about 140,000 clones, about nine tenths seen only once; the top ten take about 1.5%. The input for sequencing was peripheral blood, taken on day 0 of AZD1222 vaccination. The receptors were gathered from an adult in good health.

CDR3 protein: CASSQGAGNALNQPQHF. In DNA, the CDR3 is TGCGCCAGCAGCCAAGGGGCCGGGAACGCCCTAAATCAGCCCCAGCATTTT. The V and J genes are TRBV4-1 and TRBJ1-5; D gene uncertain. CDR1 and CDR2 from the germline V gene are MGHRA and YSYEKL. CDR3 size: 17 residues. Trimming stripped 1 base from V and 4 bases from J, with 17 bases between.

This chain uses TRBV4-1 with TRBJ2-3; D possibly matches TRBD1 or TRBD2 (5 bases each). The CDR3 has 15 amino acids. Between the trimmed V and J ends, which lost 8 bases and 0 bases, there was a span of 15 bases. CDR1 is MGHRA and CDR2 is YSYEKL in the germline V gene. CDR3 nucleotide sequence: TGCGCCAGCGGCCTAGGGACCCGCAGCACAGATACGCAGTATTTT. Its protein product is CASGLGTRSTDTQYF.

The V gene is TRBV15, the J gene TRBJ2-3; D is unresolved. This CDR3 contains 16 residues. Per the germline V gene, CDR1 is LNHNV and CDR2 is YYDKDF (reference sequence). Trimming pared 1 base from V and 2 bases from J, leaving 13 bases between. The CDR3 is CATSRAARPTTDTQYF. The CDR3 DNA reads TGTGCCACCAGCAGAGCGGCCAGGCCTACCACAGATACGCAGTATTTT.

This chain uses TRBV30 with TRBJ1-1, with D possibly TRBD1 on 6 matching bases. This CDR3 region has 13 residues. V dropped 5 bases and J dropped 3 bases, with 13 bases sitting between them. The germline CDR1 and CDR2 sequences are GTSNPN and SVGIG (reference sequence). The CDR3 sequence: CAWVRGSYTEAFF. Here the CDR3 DNA reads TGTGCCTGGGTCAGGGGTTCCTACACTGAAGCTTTCTTT.

V gene TRBV5-1 combines with J gene TRBJ2-6, with 8 positions matching TRBD1. There are 19 residues in the CDR3. Looked up from germline, CDR1 is SGHRS and CDR2 is YFSETQ. After removal of 1 base from V and 0 bases from J, the junction contained 9 bases not matched to a gene. The CDR3 protein is CASSLTGQEGPSGANVLTF. The CDR3 nucleotides read TGCGCCAGCAGCTTGACGGGACAGGAGGGTCCCTCTGGGGCCAACGTCCTGACTTTC.

The J gene is TRBJ2-5, the V gene TRBV3-1 (or the pseudogene TRBV3-2), with 8 bases matching TRBD2. The germline CDR1 and CDR2 sequences are LGHDT and YNNKEL (reference sequence). The CDR3 totals 16 residues. The V gene end was trimmed by 3 bases and the J gene end by 1 base; junction bases not matched to a gene: 7. As DNA, the CDR3 is TGTGCCAGCAGCCATGTGAGCGGGAGTCCCCAAGAGACCCAGTACTTC. It specifies CASSHVSGSPQETQYF.

V and J are TRBV30 and TRBJ2-5; D may be TRBD2 (6 bases). CDR3 length: 15 amino acids. V was pared by 2 bases and J by 1 base, with 14 bases between. CDR1 is GTSNPN, CDR2 SVGIG, per germline (reference sequence). The CDR3 nucleotides are TGTGCCTGGAGTCCGGGTAGCGGACGCCAAGAGACCCAGTACTTC. Protein sequence: CAWSPGSGRQETQYF.